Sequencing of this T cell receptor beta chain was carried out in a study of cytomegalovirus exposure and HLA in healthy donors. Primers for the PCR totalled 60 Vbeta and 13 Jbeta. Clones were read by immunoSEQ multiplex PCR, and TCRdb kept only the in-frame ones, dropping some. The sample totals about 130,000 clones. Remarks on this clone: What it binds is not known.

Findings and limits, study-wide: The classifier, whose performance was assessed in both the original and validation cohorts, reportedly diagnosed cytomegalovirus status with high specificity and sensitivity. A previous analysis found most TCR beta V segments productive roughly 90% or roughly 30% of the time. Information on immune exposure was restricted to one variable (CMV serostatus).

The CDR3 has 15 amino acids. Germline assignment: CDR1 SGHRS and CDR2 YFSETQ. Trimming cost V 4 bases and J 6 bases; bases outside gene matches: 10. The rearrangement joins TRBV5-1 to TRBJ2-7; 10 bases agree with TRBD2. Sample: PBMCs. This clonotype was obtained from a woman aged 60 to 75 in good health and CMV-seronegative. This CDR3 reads CASSPGTSDRLEQYF. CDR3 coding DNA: TGCGCCAGCAGCCCCGGGACTAGCGACCGACTCGAGCAGTACTTC.